A single sample is the source of the 30 T cell receptor beta chains below, sequenced in a study of molecular identifiers for immune sequencing clone quantification. One entry per CDR3 protein results from TCRdb running MiXCR on the PCR reads. The sample has approximately 630,000 distinct CDR3 sequences; roughly 23% are singletons. Source material: naive CD8+ T cells from blood, with Jurkat cell RNA spiked in. Noted subset: FACS-sorted CD8+CD4-CCR7+CD45RA+ naive T cells. The source of these receptors is a human donor in good health. Some libraries in this study had Jurkat cell RNA spiked in.

With respect to this clonotype: This may be a read error: a much more frequent sequence differs by one nucleotide. The gene calls are TRBV4-3 and TRBJ1-1, with D unclear. Germline V lookup: CDR1 LGHNA, CDR2 YSLEER. The length of the CDR3 is 17 residues. The CDR3: CARSQDWVGRENTEAFF. The DNA of the CDR3 is TGCGCCCGCAGCCAAGATTGGGTCGGACGGGAGAACACTGAAGCTTTCTTT.

This clonotype has at least ten counts. The chain couples TRBV21-1 to TRBJ2-7. TRBV21-1 has pseudogene status. This CDR3 spans 13 amino acids. The CDR3 region has the DNA TGTGCCAGCAGCACTTCGGAGCCTTGCGAGCAGTACTTC. It codes for CASSTSEPCEQYF.

At least ten counts were recorded for this clonotype. CDR3 coding DNA: TGCGCCAGCAGCAAGGGACAGGGGGATGAGCAGTTCTTC. Residues: CASSKGQGDEQFF. The V call is TRBV4-3, the J call TRBJ2-1; the match to TRBD1 covers 11 bases. Germline lookup yields CDR1 LGHNA and CDR2 YSLEER. V lost 5 bases, J lost 8 bases, and 2 bases stayed unmatched. CDR3 length: 13 residues.

Points on this clonotype: The conserved phenylalanine or tryptophan is not found at the CDR3 terminus, so this likely reflects a read error. This chain uses TRBV29-1 with TRBJ2-1; 9 nucleotides match TRBD2. CDR1 is SQVTM and CDR2 is ANQGSEA in the germline V gene. Trimming removed 7 bases from V and 7 bases from J; junction bases left unmatched: 32. The CDR3 extends over 21 amino acids. CDR3 sequence reads: CSGKGVGTSTPVALLGNEQFI. The CDR3 region has the DNA TGCAGCGGCAAAGGGGTCGGGACTAGCACCCCTGTGGCCTTGTTGGGTAATGAGCAGTTCATC.

This clonotype was observed at least ten times. This chain's CDR3 is CASSLNSGRTTGNEQYF. CDR3 bases: TGTGCCAGCAGCTTAAATAGCGGGAGGACGACGGGGAACGAGCAGTACTTC. V is TRBV7-9 and J is TRBJ2-7; 10 bases align to TRBD2. Germline assignment: CDR1 SEHNR and CDR2 FQNEAQ (reference sequence). The junction had 12 bases not matched to a gene; V was cut back by 2 bases and J by 5 bases. The CDR3 totals 17 residues.

In its sample, this clonotype was seen a few times. J is TRBJ2-7 and V is TRBV7-9; perhaps TRBD2 as D (5 bases). Trimming removed 5 bases at V and 0 bases at J, with 14 bases between. Germline V gene data show CDR1 as SEHNR and CDR2 as FQNEAQ (reference sequence). The CDR3 is made up of 15 amino acids. DNA for the CDR3: TGTGCCAGCAGCCGCAGGACGGACTCCTCCTACGAGCAGTACTTC. Amino acids: CASSRRTDSSYEQYF.

This clonotype was observed many times. The chain has TRBV19 and TRBJ2-7, with TRBD2 identical over 9 bases. CDR1 and CDR2 from the germline V gene are LNHDA and SQIVND (reference sequence). The CDR3 consists of 15 residues. Losses at the gene ends were 5 bases for V and 2 bases for J; bases not matched to a gene: 7. The CDR3 DNA follows: TGTGCCAGTAGTGGCGGGGTAGCGGGAGCCTACGAGCAGTACTTC. Translating gives CASSGGVAGAYEQYF.

The V gene is TRBV21-1, the J gene TRBJ2-3; the D segment call TRBD2 is taken from the table without a DNA check. TRBV21-1 is assigned pseudogene status. This CDR3 contains 16 residues. CDR3 nucleotides: TGTGCCAGCAGCAAAAGTGAGACTAGATTGGCAGATACGCAGTATTTT. Its protein product is CASSKSETRLADTQYF.

This clonotype has a single count. The junction and the germline gene differ at one end; a read error may be behind it. The rearrangement links TRBV18 to TRBJ2-7, with 7 bases aligning to TRBD1. Germline V gives CDR1 KGHSH, CDR2 LQKENI. The CDR3 is made up of 15 amino acids. CDR3 bases: TGTGCCAGCTCACTCCCCAGGACAGGATCCTACGGGCAGTACTTC. Translating gives CASSLPRTGSYGQYF.

A remark on this clonotype: Possible read error: a much larger clone is one base away. CDR3 sequence reads: CASSVETGAITDMQYF. The CDR3 DNA is TGTGCCAGCAGTGTCGAGACAGGGGCGATCACAGATATGCAGTATTTT. V usage is TRBV2 and J usage is TRBJ2-3, with TRBD1 matching over 8 bases. Germline CDR1 SNHLY, CDR2 FYNNEI. The CDR3 sequence is 16 residues long.

The chain uses TRBV9 and TRBJ1-5; perhaps TRBD1 as D (5 bases). V lost 0 bases, J lost 4 bases, and 11 bases lay in between. The CDR3 extends over 15 amino acids. Germline V gene sequence: CDR1 SGDLS, CDR2 YYNGEE. CDR3 nucleotide sequence: TGTGCCAGCAGCGTAGGTTGGGGGGATAATCAGCCCCAGCATTTT. Translating gives CASSVGWGDNQPQHF.

DNA of the CDR3: TGTGCCAGCAGCCCCTTCAAGCGGGAGGTACAGGAGCAGTACTTC. Amino acid sequence: CASSPFKREVQEQYF. The genes are TRBV6-2 or TRBV6-3 and TRBJ2-7, with 9 bases matching TRBD2. The V segment lost 6 bases and the J segment 7 bases; nucleotides outside the gene matches: 13. Germline lookup yields CDR1 MNHEY and CDR2 SVGEGT. The CDR3 is 15 amino acids.

This clonotype was seen at least ten times. V gene TRBV4-1 combines with J gene TRBJ1-2; D gene unclear. V shed 1 base and J shed 7 bases, with 16 bases lying between them. The CDR3 covers 15 residues. Germline V gene data show CDR1 as MGHRA and CDR2 as YSYEKL. CDR3 sequence reads: CASSQVRREFAGYTF. In nucleotides, the CDR3 is TGCGCCAGCAGCCAAGTGAGGAGGGAGTTCGCTGGCTACACCTTC.

A word on this clonotype: This may come from a read error, since a much larger clone is one base off. The chain has TRBV6-2 or TRBV6-3 and TRBJ2-5; no clear D gene. V was trimmed by 0 bases and J by 4 bases, leaving 9 bases between them. CDR1 is MNHEY, CDR2 SVGEGT, per germline. This CDR3 region has 14 residues. The CDR3 nucleotides are TGTGCCAGCAGTTACTCGAGGCGCCGAGAGACCCAGTACTTC. Translating it yields CASSYSRRRETQYF.

Details on this clonotype: The junction departs from germline at one end; a sequencing error may be responsible. The chain joins TRBV4-2 to TRBJ2-7, with D uncertain. This CDR3 comprises 12 residues. Germline assignment: CDR1 LGHNA and CDR2 YNFKEQ. The CDR3 DNA reads TGTGCCGGCAGCCAAGATGGTTACGAGCAGTACTTC. Encoded protein: CAGSQDGYEQYF.

Worth noting for this clonotype: This could be a read error, since a much larger clone is one nucleotide away. V is TRBV5-6 and J is TRBJ1-3, with D possibly matching TRBD1 (5 bases). V was clipped by 3 bases and J by 0 bases, with 19 bases between them. CDR3 length equals 18 residues. Germline V lookup: CDR1 SGHDT, CDR2 YYEEEE. CDR3: CASSYKTGDVYSGNTIYF. The CDR3 DNA follows: TGTGCCAGCAGCTATAAGACCGGGGACGTTTACTCTGGAAACACCATATATTTT. Supplemented by reference TRBV5-6 and TRBJ1-3, the full variable domain reads DAGVTQSPTHLIKTRGQQVTLRCSPKSGHDTVSWYQQALGQGPQFIFQYYEEEERQRGNFPDRFSGHQFPNYSSELNVNALLLGDSALYLCASSYKTGDVYSGNTIYFGEGSWLTVV.

This clonotype has at least ten counts. Written as DNA, the CDR3 is TGCGCCAGCCAGCTTGGACAGGCTCCGGCCGAGCAGTACTTC. It yields the protein CASQLGQAPAEQYF. This chain joins TRBV5-1 and TRBJ2-7, with 7 bases aligning to TRBD1. The CDR3 is 14 amino acids. V was clipped by 7 bases and J by 6 bases; unmatched bases: 13. CDR1 is SGHRS, CDR2 YFSETQ, per germline.

The chain uses TRBV19 and TRBJ2-1, with unresolved D. This CDR3 has 15 residues. Trimming shortened V by 9 bases and J by 0 bases, and 15 bases separated the two germline ends. Per the germline V gene, CDR1 is LNHDA and CDR2 is SQIVND (reference sequence). In DNA form, the CDR3 reads TGTGCCAGCACCGAAACGGATAGCTCCTACAATGAGCAGTTCTTC. Protein product: CASTETDSSYNEQFF.

The chain recombines TRBV7-6 with TRBJ2-5; unclear D gene. The germline V gene has CDR1 SGHVS and CDR2 FNYEAQ. CDR3 length equals 13 residues. V gave up 0 bases and J gave up 7 bases, with 9 bases separating them. The CDR3: CASSLAGYGTQYF. CDR3 coding DNA: TGTGCCAGCAGCTTAGCCGGCTATGGGACCCAGTACTTC.

Comment on this clonotype: Because the CDR3 is missing its conserved closing phenylalanine or tryptophan, this is likely a read error. The gene calls are TRBV29-1 and TRBJ1-1; no clear D gene. The CDR3 length is 12 residues. Germline loops: CDR1 SQVTM, CDR2 ANQGSEA. V lost 4 bases to trimming and J lost 2 bases, with 8 bases between them. CDR3 nucleotides: TGCAGCGTTGTCGCGGGAAACACTGAAGCTTTCCTT. This sequence encodes CSVVAGNTEAFL.

V and J are TRBV19 and TRBJ2-1; D may be TRBD2 (5 bases). CDR3 length: 17 residues. Germline values: CDR1 LNHDA, CDR2 SQIVND (reference sequence). The V end was cut by 8 bases, the J end by 0 bases, with 20 bases between. The chain's CDR3 is CASYGKGETSSYNEQFF. The CDR3, as DNA: TGTGCCAGTTACGGTAAGGGAGAAACGAGCTCCTACAATGAGCAGTTCTTC.

There are many counts of this clonotype. The chain combines TRBV2 with TRBJ2-7; D gene ambiguous. CDR3 length: 14 residues. Trimming cost V 2 bases and J 1 base, with 9 bases left between them. CDR1 and CDR2 (germline): SNHLY, FYNNEI. CDR3 DNA: TGTGCCAGCAGTGAAAGGGCGGCATCCTACGAGCAGTACTTC. It translates to CASSERAASYEQYF.

About this clonotype itself: Mismatch with germline at one junction end may stem from a read error. The rearrangement links TRBV3-1 to TRBJ2-7, with D possibly called TRBD1 or TRBD2 (5 bases each). CDR1 and CDR2 (germline): LGHDT, YNNKEL (reference sequence). There are 14 residues in the CDR3. CDR3 sequence (DNA): TGTGCCAGCAGCCATGGGACCTACACCTACGAGCAGTGCTTC. Protein sequence: CASSHGTYTYEQCF.

The chain combines TRBV7-9 with TRBJ2-5; D is unresolved. Germline assignment: CDR1 SEHNR and CDR2 FQNEAQ (reference sequence). Trimming left V 8 bases short and J 0 bases short, with 16 bases between. The CDR3 spans 15 residues. DNA for the CDR3: TGTGCCAGCGGCCCCGCGACTCGGTACCAAGAGACCCAGTACTTC. Translation gives CASGPATRYQETQYF.

V gene TRBV2 combines with J gene TRBJ2-4; D is unresolved. Trimming removed 6 bases at V and 1 base at J, with 10 bases between. The CDR3 sequence is 14 residues long. Germline V gene lookup returns CDR1 SNHLY and CDR2 FYNNEI. CDR3 loop: CASSILEAKNIQYF. The DNA of the CDR3 is TGTGCCAGCAGCATACTCGAGGCCAAAAACATTCAGTACTTC.

This clonotype was seen more than once but under ten times. CDR3 coding DNA: TGTGCCTGGAGTGTACTGGGTCTGGCGGGGTTATACAATGAGCAGTTCTTC. It encodes CAWSVLGLAGLYNEQFF. The chain has TRBV30 and TRBJ2-1; possible D gene TRBD2, 6 bases. The CDR3 has 17 residues. Germline V gives CDR1 GTSNPN, CDR2 SVGIG (reference sequence). With 0 bases removed from V and 4 bases from J, the gap between germline ends came to 19 bases.

This clonotype occurred many times. The CDR3 DNA is TGTGCCAGCAGTCGGGGGTTCCAAGAGACCCAGTACTTC. Its translation: CASSRGFQETQYF. This chain uses TRBV28 with TRBJ2-5; a possible D gene is TRBD2 (6 bases). The germline V and J ends were trimmed by 5 bases and 1 base, with 8 bases remaining between them. There are 13 residues in the CDR3. The V gene's germline CDR1 is MDHEN and CDR2 SYDVKM.

A remark on this clonotype: A much larger clone lies one base from this, so it may be a read error. CDR3 sequence: CASGGPDTEAFF. DNA of the CDR3: TGTGCCAGCGGCGGGCCTGACACTGAAGCTTTCTTT. The chain recombines TRBV7-3 with TRBJ1-1; D is unclear. CDR3 size: 12 residues. Trimming removed 8 bases from V and 3 bases from J, with 10 bases in between. CDR1 and CDR2 (germline): SGHTA, FQGTGA.

The J gene is TRBJ2-5, the V gene TRBV30; 8 bases match TRBD2. CDR3 length: 15 amino acids. Looked up from germline, CDR1 is GTSNPN and CDR2 is SVGIG (reference sequence). V lost 0 bases, J lost 5 bases, and 8 bases stayed unmatched. This CDR3 reads CAWSVRAGGKETQYF. The CDR3 bases are TGTGCCTGGAGTGTACGGGCGGGGGGAAAGGAGACCCAGTACTTC.

Details on this clonotype: The junction shows a germline mismatch at one end, possibly a read error. V usage is TRBV13 and J usage is TRBJ2-7; possible D gene TRBD2, 7 bases. This CDR3 is built from 17 residues. In germline, CDR1 is PRHDT, CDR2 FYEKMQ (reference sequence). The chain's CDR3 is CASSQLTGGLSSYEQSF. The CDR3 region has the DNA TGTGCCAGCAGCCAACTAACGGGGGGCCTGAGCTCCTACGAGCAGTCCTTC.